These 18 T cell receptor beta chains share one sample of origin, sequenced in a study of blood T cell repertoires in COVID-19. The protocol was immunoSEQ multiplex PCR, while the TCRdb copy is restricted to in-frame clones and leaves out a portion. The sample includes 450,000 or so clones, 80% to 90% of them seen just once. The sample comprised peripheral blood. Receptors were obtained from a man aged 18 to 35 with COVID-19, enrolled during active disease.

The CDR3 region is CASSPPGLAGVAYEQYF. The CDR3 DNA is TGTGCCAGCTCACCCCCCGGACTAGCGGGAGTCGCCTACGAGCAGTACTTC. J is TRBJ2-7 and V is TRBV18; the match to TRBD2 covers 13 bases. V shed 3 bases, J shed 2 bases, and the junction held 7 bases outside the gene matches. The CDR3 runs to 17 residues. Germline V gene sequence: CDR1 KGHSH, CDR2 LQKENI. The full variable domain, rest sourced from reference TRBV18 and TRBJ2-7, is NAGVMQNPRHLVRRRGQEARLRCSPMKGHSHVYWYRQLPEEGLKFMVYLQKENIIDESGMPKERFSAEFPKEGPSILRIQQVVRGDSAAYFCASSPPGLAGVAYEQYFGPGTRLTVT.

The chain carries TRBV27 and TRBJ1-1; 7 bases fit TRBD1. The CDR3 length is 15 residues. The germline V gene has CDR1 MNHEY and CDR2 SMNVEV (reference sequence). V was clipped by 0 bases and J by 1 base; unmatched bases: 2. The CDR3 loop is CASSLSRTGNTEAFF. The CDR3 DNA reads TGTGCCAGCAGTTTATCCCGGACAGGGAACACTGAAGCTTTCTTT.

The CDR3 sequence is CASSPYDRVQALHF. The CDR3 DNA is TGTGCCAGCAGTCCCTACGACAGGGTTCAGGCCCTCCACTTT. The chain couples TRBV6-5 to TRBJ1-6, with 7 positions matching TRBD1. Germline lookup yields CDR1 MNHEY and CDR2 SVGAGI. This CDR3 has 14 amino acids. Trimming at V came to 5 bases and at J to 14 bases, leaving 12 bases not matched to a gene.

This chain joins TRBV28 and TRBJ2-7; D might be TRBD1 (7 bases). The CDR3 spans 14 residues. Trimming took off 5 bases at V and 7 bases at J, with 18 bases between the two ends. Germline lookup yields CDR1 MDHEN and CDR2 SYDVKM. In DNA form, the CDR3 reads TGTGCCAGCAGTAACGCCGACAGGGCGGGGGAGCAGTACTTC. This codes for CASSNADRAGEQYF.

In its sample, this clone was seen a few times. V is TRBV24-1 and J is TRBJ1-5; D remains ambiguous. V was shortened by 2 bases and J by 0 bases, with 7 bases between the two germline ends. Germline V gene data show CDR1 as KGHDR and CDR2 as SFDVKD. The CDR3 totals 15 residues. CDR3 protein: CATSDSGYSNQPQHF. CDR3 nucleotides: TGTGCCACCAGTGATTCGGGGTATAGCAATCAGCCCCAGCATTTT.

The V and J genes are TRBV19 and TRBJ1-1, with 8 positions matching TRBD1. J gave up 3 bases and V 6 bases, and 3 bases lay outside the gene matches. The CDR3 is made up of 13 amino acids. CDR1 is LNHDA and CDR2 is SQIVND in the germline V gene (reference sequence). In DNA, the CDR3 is TGTGCCAGTAGGGACAGGGTTGACACTGAAGCTTTCTTT. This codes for CASRDRVDTEAFF.

CDR3 DNA: TGTGCCAGCAGCTTAGGGGTTGCTGGAGGCGAGACCCAGTACTTC. Amino acids: CASSLGVAGGETQYF. The V and J genes are TRBV7-9 and TRBJ2-5; TRBD2 is a possible D gene (5 bases). The CDR3 has 15 residues. Looked up from germline, CDR1 is SEHNR and CDR2 is FQNEAQ (reference sequence). Trimming removed 1 base from V and 5 bases from J, with 14 bases in between.

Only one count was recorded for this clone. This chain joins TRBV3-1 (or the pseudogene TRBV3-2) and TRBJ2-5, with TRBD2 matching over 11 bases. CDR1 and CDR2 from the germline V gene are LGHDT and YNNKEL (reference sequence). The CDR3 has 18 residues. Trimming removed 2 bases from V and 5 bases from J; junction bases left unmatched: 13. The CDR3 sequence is CASSQRGPSGGLGETQYF. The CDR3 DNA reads TGTGCCAGCAGCCAAAGAGGGCCTAGCGGGGGGTTGGGCGAGACCCAGTACTTC.

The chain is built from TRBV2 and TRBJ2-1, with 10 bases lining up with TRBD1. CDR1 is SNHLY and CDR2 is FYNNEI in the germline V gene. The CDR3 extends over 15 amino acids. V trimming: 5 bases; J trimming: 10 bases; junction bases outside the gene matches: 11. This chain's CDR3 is CASSTPGQGFLEQFF. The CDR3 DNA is TGTGCCAGCAGTACCCCGGGACAGGGGTTTTTGGAGCAGTTCTTC. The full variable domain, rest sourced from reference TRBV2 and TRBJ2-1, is EPEVTQTPSHQVTQMGQEVILRCVPISNHLYFYWYRQILGQKVEFLVSFYNNEISEKSEIFDDQFSVERPDGSNFTLKIRSTKLEDSAMYFCASSTPGQGFLEQFFGPGTRLTVL.

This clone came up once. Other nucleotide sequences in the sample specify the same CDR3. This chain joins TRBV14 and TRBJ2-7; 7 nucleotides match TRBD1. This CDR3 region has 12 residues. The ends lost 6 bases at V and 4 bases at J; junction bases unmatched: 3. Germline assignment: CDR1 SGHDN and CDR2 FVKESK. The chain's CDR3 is CASSPQGYEQYF. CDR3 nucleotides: TGTGCCAGCAGTCCACAGGGGTACGAGCAGTACTTC.

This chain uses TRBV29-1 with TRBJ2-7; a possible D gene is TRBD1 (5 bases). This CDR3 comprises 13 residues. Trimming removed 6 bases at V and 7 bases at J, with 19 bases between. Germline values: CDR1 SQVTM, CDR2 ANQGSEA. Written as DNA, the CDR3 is TGCAGCGTCCTCAAGGACAAGTTCGGGGAGCAGTACTTC. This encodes CSVLKDKFGEQYF.

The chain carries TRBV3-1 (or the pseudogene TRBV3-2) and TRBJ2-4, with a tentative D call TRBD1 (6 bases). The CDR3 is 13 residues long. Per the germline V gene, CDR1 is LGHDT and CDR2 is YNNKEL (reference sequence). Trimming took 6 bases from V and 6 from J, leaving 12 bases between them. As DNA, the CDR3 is TGTGCCAGCAGATCCCGAGGGGGAAACATTCAGTACTTC. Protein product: CASRSRGGNIQYF.

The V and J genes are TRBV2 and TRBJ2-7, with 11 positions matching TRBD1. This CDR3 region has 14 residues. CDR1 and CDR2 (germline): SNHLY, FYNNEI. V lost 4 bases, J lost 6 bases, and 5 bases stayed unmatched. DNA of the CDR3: TGTGCCAGCAGTGTGTGGACAGGGGGCTTCGAGCAGTACTTC. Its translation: CASSVWTGGFEQYF.

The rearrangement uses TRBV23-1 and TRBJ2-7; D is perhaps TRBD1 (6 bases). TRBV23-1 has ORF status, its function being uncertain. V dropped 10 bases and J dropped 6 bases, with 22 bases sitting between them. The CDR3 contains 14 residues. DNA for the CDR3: TGCGCCATCATAACCGGCCCCAGGGGATCCGAGCAGTACTTC. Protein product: CAIITGPRGSEQYF.

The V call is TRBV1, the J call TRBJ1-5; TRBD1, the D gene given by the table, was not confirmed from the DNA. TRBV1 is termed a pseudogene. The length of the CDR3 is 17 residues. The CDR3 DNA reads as TGCACCAGCAGCCAAGTCTGGCCAGGGTGGATCAATCAGCCCCAGCATTTT. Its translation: CTSSQVWPGWINQPQHF.

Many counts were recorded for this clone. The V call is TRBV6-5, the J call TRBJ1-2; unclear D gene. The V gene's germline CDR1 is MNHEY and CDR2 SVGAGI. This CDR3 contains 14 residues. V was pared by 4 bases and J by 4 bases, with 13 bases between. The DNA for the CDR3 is TGTGCCAGCAGTTGGCGGGAGCCCTCCTATGGCTACACCTTC. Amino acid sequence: CASSWREPSYGYTF.

CDR3 coding DNA: TGTGCCAGTAGTATCGGGATTGACCAGCATTTT. This sequence encodes CASSIGIDQHF. V gene TRBV19 combines with J gene TRBJ1-5; D unclear. Trimming pared 3 bases from V and 12 bases from J, leaving 9 bases between. The germline CDR1 and CDR2 sequences are LNHDA and SQIVND (reference sequence). The CDR3 is 11 amino acids.

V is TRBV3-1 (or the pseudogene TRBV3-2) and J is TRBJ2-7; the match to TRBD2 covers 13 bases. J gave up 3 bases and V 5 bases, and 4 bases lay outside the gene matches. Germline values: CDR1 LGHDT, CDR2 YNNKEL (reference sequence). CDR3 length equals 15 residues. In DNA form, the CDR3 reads TGTGCCAGCAGCGAAACTAGCGGGAGGGGCTACGAGCAGTACTTC. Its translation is CASSETSGRGYEQYF.